One and the same sample provided the 25 T cell receptor beta chains below, sequenced in a study of response to subunit inactivated influenza vaccine. TCRdb ran MiXCR on the RT-PCR reads and lists one entry per CDR3 protein. Of 650,000 to 800,000 distinct CDR3 sequences in the sample, about 14% were seen once. This material consisted of PBMCs from blood, taken around 15 days before vaccination. The receptors derive from a man between 50 and 59 years old who received an inactivated influenza vaccine.

This clonotype has ten or more counts. The chain joins TRBV28 to TRBJ2-1; tentatively, D is TRBD1 (5 bases). V was trimmed by 3 bases and J by 1 base, leaving 7 bases between them. Germline V gene sequence: CDR1 MDHEN, CDR2 SYDVKM. The CDR3 contains 14 residues. The CDR3 region has the DNA TGTGCCAGCAGTTTGACAGTTTCCTACAATGAGCAGTTCTTC. This gives the protein CASSLTVSYNEQFF.

V gene TRBV20-1 combines with J gene TRBJ1-1; D remains unclear. The CDR3 is 13 amino acids. Germline V gene lookup returns CDR1 DFQATT and CDR2 SNEGSKA (reference sequence). V shed 1 base and J shed 1 base, with 7 bases lying between them. The CDR3 reads CSARAWGNTEAFF. CDR3 bases: TGCAGTGCTAGAGCTTGGGGGAACACTGAAGCTTTCTTT.

The chain recombines TRBV9 with TRBJ2-5; 8 nucleotides line up with TRBD2. CDR1 is SGDLS and CDR2 is YYNGEE in the germline V gene. Trimming cost V 4 bases and J 1 base; bases outside gene matches: 6. The length of the CDR3 is 15 residues. The CDR3 loop reads CASSPNLAGQETQYF. The DNA of the CDR3 is TGTGCCAGCAGCCCGAACCTAGCGGGCCAAGAGACCCAGTACTTC. Together with reference TRBV9 and TRBJ2-5, the CDR3 gives the full variable domain: DSGVTQTPKHLITATGQRVTLRCSPRSGDLSVYWYQQSLDQGLQFLIQYYNGEERAKGNILERFSAQQFPDLHSELNLSSLELGDSALYFCASSPNLAGQETQYFGPGTRLLVL.

This clonotype has only a few counts. The chain is built from TRBV10-3 and TRBJ2-5, with D uncertain. The ends were cut back, 0 bases at V and 2 bases at J, with 10 bases in the middle. CDR3 length: 15 residues. CDR1 is ENHRY and CDR2 is SYGVKD in the germline V gene. The CDR3 nucleotides are TGTGCCATCAGTGAGTCGGGCGGTTTACAAGAGACCCAGTACTTC. Encoded protein: CAISESGGLQETQYF.

The chain has TRBV28 and TRBJ2-1; D is undetermined. This CDR3 has 21 amino acids. Germline V CDR1 and CDR2: MDHEN, SYDVKM. Trimming shortened V by 8 bases and J by 5 bases, and 37 bases separated the two germline ends. The CDR3 here is CASGKGPRHGTATIGHNEQFF. The CDR3 bases are TGTGCCAGCGGAAAAGGGCCTCGTCATGGAACGGCGACAATTGGTCACAATGAGCAGTTCTTC.

This clonotype has a handful of counts. The rearrangement uses TRBV5-6 and TRBJ2-7, with 8 bases fitting TRBD2. Germline V gene sequence: CDR1 SGHDT, CDR2 YYEEEE. V lost 5 bases to trimming and J lost 7 bases; unmatched junction nucleotides: 5. The CDR3 runs to 12 residues. For the CDR3, the DNA is TGTGCCAGCAGTGCGGGACTAGGGGAGCAGTACTTC. Amino acids: CASSAGLGEQYF.

The V call is TRBV7-2, the J call TRBJ1-6, with 7 bases that match TRBD1. Unmatched junction bases numbered 2, after V lost 2 bases and J lost 7 bases. The CDR3 spans 14 residues. Germline CDR1 and CDR2: SGHTA and FQGNSA. DNA for the CDR3: TGTGCCAGCAGCTTATCGACAGGGAATTCACCCCTCCACTTT. Its protein product is CASSLSTGNSPLHF.

This clonotype came up a few times. J is TRBJ2-3 and V is TRBV7-2, with D maybe TRBD2 (5 bases). This CDR3 is 15 amino acids long. V dropped 7 bases and J dropped 0 bases, with 14 bases sitting between them. Germline loops: CDR1 SGHTA, CDR2 FQGNSA. The CDR3 sequence is CASNPAVLSTDTQYF. Here the CDR3 DNA reads TGTGCCAGCAACCCAGCGGTCCTTAGCACAGATACGCAGTATTTT.

This clonotype has just a few counts. The V gene is TRBV30, the J gene TRBJ1-6; TRBD1 might be the D (5 bases). V lost 5 bases, J lost 9 bases, and 17 bases lay in between. This CDR3 spans 14 amino acids. The V gene's germline CDR1 is GTSNPN and CDR2 SVGIG (reference sequence). The CDR3 spells CAWSAGAPSSPLHF. The DNA of the CDR3 is TGTGCCTGGTCAGCCGGGGCTCCATCTTCACCCCTCCACTTT.

This clonotype was recorded a few times. CDR3 coding DNA: TGCGCCAGCAGCCCCGAGCCGGGATCCTCCTACGAGCAGTACTTC. Residues: CASSPEPGSSYEQYF. The chain employs TRBV5-1 and TRBJ2-7; D possibly corresponds to TRBD2 (5 bases). The V end lost 4 bases, the J end lost 0 bases, and 14 bases lay between the germline ends. CDR1 SGHRS and CDR2 YFSETQ come from the germline V gene. The CDR3 loop spans 15 amino acids.

The chain uses TRBV7-2 and TRBJ2-3; the D call may be TRBD1 or TRBD2 (5 bases each). The V end lost 7 bases, the J end lost 1 base, and 9 bases lay between the germline ends. This CDR3 has 13 residues. Germline V gives CDR1 SGHTA, CDR2 FQGNSA. CDR3: CASNRGRTDTQYF. The CDR3 coding sequence is TGTGCCAGCAACCGGGGCCGCACAGATACGCAGTATTTT.

This clonotype was observed at least ten times. The chain uses TRBV27 and TRBJ1-5, with 12 bases that match TRBD1. The ends lost 4 bases at V and 0 bases at J; junction bases unmatched: 13. The CDR3 runs 20 residues. Germline lookup yields CDR1 MNHEY and CDR2 SMNVEV (reference sequence). CDR3 sequence reads: CASSSLPGTGGTYSNQPQHF. CDR3 DNA sequence: TGTGCCAGCAGTTCCCTTCCCGGGACAGGGGGCACTTATAGCAATCAGCCCCAGCATTTT.

This clonotype turned up a few times. The chain has TRBV5-1 and TRBJ2-2; 7 bases agree with TRBD2. Germline lookup yields CDR1 SGHRS and CDR2 YFSETQ. The CDR3 totals 16 residues. Trimming removed 2 bases from V and 4 bases from J; junction bases left unmatched: 8. In nucleotides, the CDR3 is TGCGCCAGCAGCTTCCGAGCGGGGCCGGGCACCGGGGAGCTGTTTTTT. This gives the protein CASSFRAGPGTGELFF.

This clonotype was seen more than once but under ten times. Here the CDR3 reads CSARAGTRNPIQYF. The CDR3 DNA sequence: TGCAGTGCTAGAGCCGGGACTAGAAATCCCATTCAGTACTTC. This sequence joins TRBV20-1 and TRBJ2-4, with TRBD2 identical over 8 bases. Germline V gives CDR1 DFQATT, CDR2 SNEGSKA (reference sequence). The CDR3 consists of 14 residues. The junction had 8 bases not matched to a gene; V was cut back by 1 base and J by 9 bases.

The V gene is TRBV29-1, the J gene TRBJ1-1; TRBD1 agrees at 8 bases. Germline assignment: CDR1 SQVTM and CDR2 ANQGSEA. The J segment lost 1 base and the V segment lost 4 bases, leaving 2 bases of the junction unmatched. This CDR3 is built from 13 residues. The CDR3 DNA reads as TGCAGCGTTGGGACAGGGAGGAACACTGAAGCTTTCTTT. Translation: CSVGTGRNTEAFF.

This clonotype came up once. The V gene is TRBV6-4, the J gene TRBJ2-1; 12 nucleotides agree with TRBD2. Germline CDR1 MRHNA, CDR2 SNTAGT. The CDR3 runs to 19 residues. Trimming took 11 bases from V and 1 from J; bases not matched to a gene: 18. CDR3 nucleotide sequence: TGTGCCTGCTGTTTTGGGCTAGCGGGGGGGCTTGGGTCCTACAATGAGCAGTTCTTC. Protein sequence: CACCFGLAGGLGSYNEQFF.

This clonotype was seen a handful of times. V is TRBV5-6 and J is TRBJ2-1; the match to TRBD1 covers 9 bases. CDR1 is SGHDT, CDR2 YYEEEE, per germline. The CDR3 covers 16 residues. V trimming: 0 bases; J trimming: 7 bases; junction bases outside the gene matches: 8. The CDR3 loop is CASSLVLDRGGNEQFF. The CDR3 nucleotides are TGTGCCAGCAGCTTGGTTTTGGACAGGGGAGGGAATGAGCAGTTCTTC.

This clonotype was observed a handful of times. The CDR3 DNA follows: TGTGCCACCAGTCCAGCCCAAACAGATACGCAGTATTTT. Translating gives CATSPAQTDTQYF. V usage is TRBV24-1 and J usage is TRBJ2-3; D not certain. CDR3 size: 13 residues. CDR1 and CDR2 (germline): KGHDR, SFDVKD. Trimming cost V 6 bases and J 3 bases, with 9 bases left between them.

This clonotype was detected only a few times. The chain is built from TRBV11-2 and TRBJ2-3; the D gene is possibly TRBD1 (6 bases). The length of the CDR3 is 14 residues. Trimming took off 3 bases at V and 5 bases at J, with 12 bases between the two ends. The germline CDR1 and CDR2 sequences are SGHAT and FQNNGV. The CDR3: CASSFRGSVDTQYF. The DNA of the CDR3 is TGTGCCAGCAGCTTCAGGGGCTCGGTAGATACGCAGTATTTT.

In this sample, this clonotype turned up many times. The rearrangement uses TRBV7-2 and TRBJ2-7; D gene uncertain. The V end was cut by 2 bases, the J end by 4 bases, with 18 bases between. The CDR3 is made up of 16 amino acids. CDR1 and CDR2 (germline): SGHTA, FQGNSA. The CDR3 DNA reads as TGTGCCAGCAGCTTAAGTCGGAATCCCTTTTCTTACGAGCAGTACTTC. Its protein product is CASSLSRNPFSYEQYF.

The chain employs TRBV5-1 and TRBJ2-5, with 13 bases identical to TRBD2. Germline lookup yields CDR1 SGHRS and CDR2 YFSETQ. CDR3 length equals 15 residues. Unmatched junction bases numbered 9, after V lost 3 bases and J lost 10 bases. This CDR3 is CASSSGTSGMGVQYF. In nucleotides, the CDR3 is TGCGCCAGCAGCTCCGGGACTAGCGGGATGGGGGTCCAGTACTTC. Full variable domain (missing parts from reference TRBV5-1 and TRBJ2-5): KAGVTQTPRYLIKTRGQQVTLSCSPISGHRSVSWYQQTPGQGLQFLFEYFSETQRNKGNFPGRFSGRQFSNSRSEMNVSTLELGDSALYLCASSSGTSGMGVQYFGPGTRLLVL.

This clonotype showed up just a few times. The chain links TRBV20-1 to TRBJ2-1; possibly TRBD1 or TRBD2 for D (5 bases each). The ends were cut back, 6 bases at V and 8 bases at J, with 20 bases in the middle. The CDR3 is 14 amino acids. Per the germline V gene, CDR1 is DFQATT and CDR2 is SNEGSKA (reference sequence). CDR3 loop: CSARQQGTAHEQFF. CDR3 sequence (DNA): TGCAGTGCCCGCCAACAAGGGACCGCTCATGAGCAGTTCTTC.

This clonotype showed up just a few times. The chain recombines TRBV9 with TRBJ2-3, with TRBD2 matching 10 bases. Germline V gene sequence: CDR1 SGDLS, CDR2 YYNGEE. The CDR3 has 17 amino acids. Trimming took 0 bases from V and 7 from J; bases not matched to a gene: 11. In DNA form, the CDR3 reads TGTGCCAGCAGCGTAGTCCCCACAGCGGGAGGGCCACATACGCAGTATTTT. It codes for CASSVVPTAGGPHTQYF. The whole variable domain, filled in from reference TRBV9 and TRBJ2-3, reads DSGVTQTPKHLITATGQRVTLRCSPRSGDLSVYWYQQSLDQGLQFLIQYYNGEERAKGNILERFSAQQFPDLHSELNLSSLELGDSALYFCASSVVPTAGGPHTQYFGPGTRLTVL.

The chain couples TRBV3-1 to TRBJ2-7; a weak D match, TRBD1 (6 bases). Trimming removed 4 bases at V and 2 bases at J, with 12 bases between. CDR1 is LGHDT, CDR2 YNNKEL, per germline (reference sequence). This CDR3 region has 14 residues. The CDR3 DNA follows: TGTGCCAGCAGCCCCCGGGGACAAGCCTACGAGCAGTACTTC. The encoded protein is CASSPRGQAYEQYF.

V usage is TRBV11-3 and J usage is TRBJ1-1; 7 bases line up with TRBD1. The V and J ends lost 2 bases and 5 bases, in that order; junction bases with no gene match: 5. CDR3 size: 14 residues. CDR1 SGHNT and CDR2 YENEEA come from the germline V gene. The CDR3 loop is CASSLQRGRTEAFF. The CDR3 region has the DNA TGTGCCAGCAGCTTACAGAGGGGGCGAACTGAAGCTTTCTTT. Filled out from reference TRBV11-3 and TRBJ1-1, the complete variable domain reads EAGVVQSPRYKIIEKKQPVAFWCNPISGHNTLYWYLQNLGQGPELLIRYENEEAVDDSQLPKDRFSAERLKGVDSTLKIQPAELGDSAVYLCASSLQRGRTEAFFGQGTRLTVV.